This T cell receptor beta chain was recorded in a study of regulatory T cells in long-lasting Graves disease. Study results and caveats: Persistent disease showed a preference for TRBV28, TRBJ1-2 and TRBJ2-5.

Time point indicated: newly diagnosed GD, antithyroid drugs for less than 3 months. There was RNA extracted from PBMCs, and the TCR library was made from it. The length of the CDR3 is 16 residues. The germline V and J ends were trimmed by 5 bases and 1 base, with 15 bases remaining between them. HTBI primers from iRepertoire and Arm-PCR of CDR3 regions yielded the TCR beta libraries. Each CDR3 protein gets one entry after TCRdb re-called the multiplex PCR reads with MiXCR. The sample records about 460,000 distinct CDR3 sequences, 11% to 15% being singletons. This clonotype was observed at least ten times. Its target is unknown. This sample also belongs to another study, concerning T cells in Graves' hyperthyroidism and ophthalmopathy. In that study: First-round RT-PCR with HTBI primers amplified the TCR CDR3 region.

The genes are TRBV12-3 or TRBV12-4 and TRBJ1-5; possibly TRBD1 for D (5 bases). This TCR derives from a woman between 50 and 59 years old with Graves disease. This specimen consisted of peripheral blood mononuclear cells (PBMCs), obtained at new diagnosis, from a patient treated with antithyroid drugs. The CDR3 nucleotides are TGTGCCAGCAGTACGGGACGAGGAGGGAGCAATCAGCCCCAGCATTTT. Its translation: CASSTGRGGSNQPQHF.